This T cell receptor beta chain was retrieved from a study of cytomegalovirus exposure and HLA in healthy donors (dated by TCRdb to about 2017). About the investigation overall: In an earlier analysis of 587 of the donors, roughly 300 Gb of sequence data and 100 million or so unique TCR beta sequences from some 170 million T cells were reported. An early release covering over 500 HLA-typed donors comprised about 300 gigabases of sequencing data and tens of millions of unique TCR sequences. Among the roughly 400 genotyped donors, 81% belonged to the genetic ancestry cluster associated with self-reported Caucasian donors. The aim of the study was to test whether cataloging public T cell receptors could identify signatures of past pathogen exposure. The study profiled the T cell repertoires of 500 to 800 subjects by immunosequencing and related them to cytomegalovirus serostatus. Along with the roughly 670-subject first cohort, a separate validation cohort of around 120 different subjects was used. The study combined high-throughput TCR immunosequencing, statistical association of individual TCRs with disease status, and machine learning to predict cytomegalovirus infection status. A later analysis re-analyzed previously published TCR beta repertoires from hundreds of donors and added high-resolution HLA genotyping to study TCR occurrence patterns. In the later analysis, no new phenotypic data were used to find candidate immune exposures; instead, reliance was placed on TCR beta sequences and their occurrence across donors. An earlier analysis of several hundred of the donors used high-throughput TCR beta sequencing to judge whether each TCR beta V gene segment behaved as functional or pseudogenic. Donor age, sex, ethnicity and CMV serostatus were compiled alongside the repertoire data. A later genetic analysis used genome-wide SNP genotypes for 398 of the 666 donors, treating that subset as a discovery cohort. Every repertoire in the discovery cohort had been generated on one and the same sequencing platform. HLA typing included class I and class II loci at four-digit resolution. Typing coverage varied by locus: about 629-640 donors for A, B, C, DRB1 and DQB1; more than 500 for DQA1; about 590 for DPA1; around 490 for DPB1. Roughly 5 DR-DQ haplotypes were handled as single units for association and clustering because linkage in the cohort was strong. On average, approximately 250,000 unique TCR beta nucleotide sequences were sequenced per donor among 300 to 500 genotyped donors of the cohort, with about 19% of those sequences being non-productive. Overall study outcomes, separate from this receptor: Linkage disequilibrium might explain the correlated functional status among segregating V segments, but an unknown experimental factor could not be excluded. Because the 87-base-pair reads could not distinguish some IMGT-functional V segments, including TRBV6-2 and TRBV6-3, those segments were excluded. CMV serostatus was the only immune exposure information available for the cohort. The classifier was reported to diagnose cytomegalovirus status with high specificity and sensitivity in both the original cohort and the validation cohort. The study gave a list of under 200 TCR beta chains associated with cytomegalovirus. In a later analysis, the rate of TCR association differed among HLA loci, with DRB1 alleles having the most associated TCRs and HLA-C alleles having the fewest. The authors suggested that the approach could potentially be extended to other disease states and immunological phenotypes. In vitro tests confirmed that a few of the cytomegalovirus-associated TCR beta chains recognize cytomegalovirus antigens. Only TCR beta chains were sequenced in this cohort, and the absence of alpha or paired-chain data limited detectable features. An association between a missense DCLRE1C variant and V-gene and J-gene trimming of TCR beta chains was found in a later genetic analysis and replicated in an independent cohort. When HLA alleles, especially DR and DQ, strongly co-occurred, attributing TCR associations to individual alleles was difficult. Presence/absence analyses assumed roughly uniform sequencing depth across donors, an assumption that may not hold. In a later analysis, several top co-occurrence clusters were reported to appear linked to parvovirus B19, influenza, CMV and Epstein-Barr virus. In an earlier analysis of around 600 of the donors, most TCR beta V segments were observed in productive rearrangements about 87% or about 30% of the time, broadly matching IMGT annotations. A further reported finding was that TCR beta sequences accurately predicted the HLA-A and HLA-B alleles for most subjects in the first cohort. Specific HLA alleles were associated with 15,000 to 20,000 TCR beta sequences at a false discovery rate of 0.05 in a later analysis. In a later analysis, HLA-associated TCR beta chains were found to be more clonally expanded and to have lower generation probabilities than equally common non-associated chains. Because HLA typing was missing for some donors at each locus, association tests included only the typed subset. According to a later analysis, most CMV-associated TCR beta chains appeared to be HLA-restricted, and the HLA associations seemed to be driven largely by CMV exposure. In a later genetic analysis, fewer N-insertions in productive TCRs were reported among donors in an Asian-associated ancestry cluster than the approximately 710-donor mean. Most TCR sequences were observed very rarely across donors, whereas some public TCRs were present in many individuals. The sequencing pipeline was judged likely to have produced a cluster of highly shared sequence variants as a technical artifact. About 17 rarely observed V segments, including chromosome 9 orphons, were excluded from the earlier analysis of several hundred of the donors because counts were too low.

In total, around 600 healthy bone marrow donors made up the cohort. At the time of sampling, all cohort members were nominally healthy, though unrecorded immune exposures were likely present. The donor tested CMV seronegative and was one of the 352 seronegative cohort members. A peripheral blood sample was provided by each donor, and peripheral blood mononuclear cells were used for TCR beta sequencing. Genomic DNA extraction from the blood cell samples was performed with the Qiagen DNeasy Blood Extraction Kit. The method behind the library was the immunoSEQ multiplex PCR assay. The multiplex PCR relied on a mix of 60 forward primers for TCR Vbeta segments and 13 reverse primers for TCR Jbeta segments. The CDR3 region of rearranged TCR beta genes was amplified from genomic DNA by a multiplex PCR assay. On the Illumina HiSeq System, the amplified TCR beta libraries were sequenced as 87-base-pair reads. The study's processing was this. A later analysis tallied 75 million to 95 million unique TCR beta chains across the 610 or so repertoires, and 10 million to 11 million of those chains were shared by two or more donors. Raw reads were error-corrected and collapsed into unique sequences by a nearest-neighbor algorithm in which closely related sequences were merged to remove PCR and sequencing errors. To assign V, D and J gene segments, CDR3 sequences were aligned to IMGT reference sequences. For a sequence to be retained, at least a six-nucleotide match to both a V gene segment and a J gene segment was required. A rearrangement counted as productive if the CDR3 had no stop codons and remained in frame with V and J, and every other rearrangement counted as non-productive. CDR3 was defined according to IMGT convention as the region running from the second conserved V-encoded cysteine to the conserved J-encoded phenylalanine. In an earlier analysis of roughly 580 of the donors, sequences lacking an unambiguous match to a single V gene segment were excluded. In an earlier analysis of several hundred of the donors, V segments were called functional above 56.7% productive rearrangements and were called segregating when the between-donor standard deviation exceeded 5%. A statistical classification framework was built to diagnose cytomegalovirus status from the catalog of TCR beta chain sequences. In a later analysis, V and J genes were assigned by comparing TCR nucleotide sequences against IMGT/GENE-DB human TR gene sequences. Using the TCRdist pipeline, a later analysis assigned CDR3 sequences along with most-parsimonious VDJ recombination scenarios. In a later analysis, every TCR beta chain was defined by the combination of its CDR3 amino acid sequence and its V-gene family, and reads without a unique V-gene family were dropped. As a way to deal with suspected cross-contamination and a sequencing artifact, a later analysis dropped nearly 600 nucleotide sequences that were highly shared and had low generation probability. In a later analysis, a clonal expansion index for each public chain was calculated from normalized within-repertoire ranks of inferred template counts. In a later analysis, generation probabilities were computed using a VDJ recombination model fitted to out-of-frame rearrangements, and the results were checked against IGoR. A later analysis scored TCR-TCR, TCR-HLA and TCR-CMV co-occurrence with hypergeometric tests, applying a repertoire-size bias correction to TCR pairs. False discovery rates were estimated in a later analysis by permuting HLA or CMV assignments 20 times. In a later analysis, co-occurring TCRs were grouped with DBSCAN, and TCRdist sequence similarity was added when clustering was performed within HLA-allele-positive subsets. For co-occurrence clustering, repertoires with fewer than 30,000 or more than 120,000 public chains were excluded, along with five repertoires with anomalous nucleotide sharing. In its TCRdb copy, this immuneACCESS table keeps in-frame sequences only and misses some clones. Where compared with another copy, unresolved V genes explain less than half of these, and the others have no known cause. That table supplies the V and J calls and clone size; D and trimming were determined from the DNA. The sample table records about 120,000 clones; about 80% of these occur just once. Clones ranked in the top ten supply under 3.5% of the sample.

With respect to this clone: It lacks a known antigen. Base qualities are not provided; no much larger clone lies one nucleotide away.

The trim is 4 bases for V and 2 bases for J, with a gap of 13 bases between the germline ends. CDR1 and CDR2, per the germline V gene (reference sequence), are SGHKS and YYEKEE. Counted from cysteine to phenylalanine, this CDR3 has 14 amino acids. The entry retains the CDR3 DNA only, 42 bases that are in frame from base 1. The sequence was collected from a female donor in good health and CMV-seronegative. The sequenced sample consisted of PBMCs. The sequence links TRBV5-5 to TRBJ2-7; D gene: possibly TRBD1, on 6 matching bases. The DNA sequence is as follows: TGTGCCAGCAGCAGGGGACACGCAACCTACGAGCAGTACTTC. Its protein product is CASSRGHATYEQYF. The reference TRBV5-5 and TRBJ2-7 proteins fill in what lies around the CDR3, so the full variable domain reads DAGVTQSPTHLIKTRGQQVTLRCSPISGHKSVSWYQQVLGQGPQFIFQYYEKEERGRGNFPDRFSARQFPNYSSELNVNALLLGDSALYLCASSRGHATYEQYFGPGTRLTVT.